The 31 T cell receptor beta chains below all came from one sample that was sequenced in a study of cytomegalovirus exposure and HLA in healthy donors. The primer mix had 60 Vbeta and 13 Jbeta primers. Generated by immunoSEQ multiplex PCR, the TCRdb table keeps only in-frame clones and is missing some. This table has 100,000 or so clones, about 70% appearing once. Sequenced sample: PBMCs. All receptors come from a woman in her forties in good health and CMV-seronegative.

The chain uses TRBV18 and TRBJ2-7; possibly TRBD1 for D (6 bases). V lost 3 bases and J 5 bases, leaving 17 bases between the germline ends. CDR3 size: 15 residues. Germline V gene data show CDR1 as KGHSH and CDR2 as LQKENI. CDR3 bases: TGTGCCAGCTCACCTACAGGGCCAAGGGCAGACGAGCAGTACTTC. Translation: CASSPTGPRADEQYF. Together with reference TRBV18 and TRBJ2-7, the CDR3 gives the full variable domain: NAGVMQNPRHLVRRRGQEARLRCSPMKGHSHVYWYRQLPEEGLKFMVYLQKENIIDESGMPKERFSAEFPKEGPSILRIQQVVRGDSAAYFCASSPTGPRADEQYFGPGTRLTVT.

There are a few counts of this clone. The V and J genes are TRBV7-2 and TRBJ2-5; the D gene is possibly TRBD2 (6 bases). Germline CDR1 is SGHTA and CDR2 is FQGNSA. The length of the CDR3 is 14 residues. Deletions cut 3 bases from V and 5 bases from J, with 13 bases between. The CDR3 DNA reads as TGTGCCAGCAGCTTGACTCGCGGGGAGGAGACCCAGTACTTC. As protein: CASSLTRGEETQYF.

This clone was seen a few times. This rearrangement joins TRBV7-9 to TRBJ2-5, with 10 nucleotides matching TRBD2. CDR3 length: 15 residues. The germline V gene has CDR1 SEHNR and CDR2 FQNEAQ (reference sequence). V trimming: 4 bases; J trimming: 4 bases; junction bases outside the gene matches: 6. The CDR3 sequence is CASSSRTSGRETQYF. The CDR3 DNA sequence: TGTGCCAGCAGCTCCAGGACTAGCGGAAGAGAGACCCAGTACTTC.

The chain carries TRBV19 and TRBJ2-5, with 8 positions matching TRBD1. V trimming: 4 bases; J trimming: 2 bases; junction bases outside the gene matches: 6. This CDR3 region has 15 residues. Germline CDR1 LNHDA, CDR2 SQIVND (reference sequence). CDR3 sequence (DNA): TGTGCCAGTAGTACAGGGGGCGGATGGCAAGAGACCCAGTACTTC. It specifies CASSTGGGWQETQYF.

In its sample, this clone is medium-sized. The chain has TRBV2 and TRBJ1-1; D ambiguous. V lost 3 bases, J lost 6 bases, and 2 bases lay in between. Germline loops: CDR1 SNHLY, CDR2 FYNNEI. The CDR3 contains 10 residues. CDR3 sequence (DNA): TGTGCCAGCAGTGACTCTGAAGCTTTCTTT. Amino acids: CASSDSEAFF.

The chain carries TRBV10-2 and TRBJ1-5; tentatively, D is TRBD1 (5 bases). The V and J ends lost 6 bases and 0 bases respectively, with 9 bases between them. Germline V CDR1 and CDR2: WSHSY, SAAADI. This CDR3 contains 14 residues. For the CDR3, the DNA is TGCGCCAGCAGCTCGACAGATAGCAATCAGCCCCAGCATTTT. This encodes CASSSTDSNQPQHF.

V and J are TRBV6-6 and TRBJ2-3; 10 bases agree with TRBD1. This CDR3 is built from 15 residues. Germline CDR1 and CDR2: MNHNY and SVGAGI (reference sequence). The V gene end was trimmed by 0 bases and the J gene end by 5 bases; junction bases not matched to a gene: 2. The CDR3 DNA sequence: TGTGCCAGCAGTTACTCGCGGGACAGGGGAGATACGCAGTATTTT. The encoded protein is CASSYSRDRGDTQYF.

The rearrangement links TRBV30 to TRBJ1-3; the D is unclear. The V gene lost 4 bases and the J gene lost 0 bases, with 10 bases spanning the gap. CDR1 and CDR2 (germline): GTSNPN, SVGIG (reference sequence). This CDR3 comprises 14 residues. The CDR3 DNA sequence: TGTGCCTGGAACGTCGGCGGCTCTGGAAACACCATATATTTT. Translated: CAWNVGGSGNTIYF. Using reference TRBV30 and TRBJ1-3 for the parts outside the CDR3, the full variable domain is SQTIHQWPATLVQPVGSPLSLECTVEGTSNPNLYWYRQAAGRGLQLLFYSVGIGQISSEVPQNLSASRPQDRQFILSSKKLLLSDSGFYLCAWNVGGSGNTIYFGEGSWLTVV.

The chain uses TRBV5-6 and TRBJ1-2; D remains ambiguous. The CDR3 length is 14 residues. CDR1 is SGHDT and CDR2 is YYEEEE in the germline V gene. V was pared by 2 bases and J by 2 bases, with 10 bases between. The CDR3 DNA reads TGTGCCAGCAGCTTAATGTCGGTGAACTATGGCTACACCTTC. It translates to CASSLMSVNYGYTF.

CDR3 DNA sequence: TGTGCCTGGAAAGTTGGGGAGGTCGACACCGGGGAGCTGTTTTTT. Amino acids: CAWKVGEVDTGELFF. The chain links TRBV30 to TRBJ2-2; weak D call: TRBD2 (6 bases). The CDR3 totals 15 residues. Germline loops: CDR1 GTSNPN, CDR2 SVGIG (reference sequence). The V end was cut by 4 bases, the J end by 3 bases, with 15 bases between.

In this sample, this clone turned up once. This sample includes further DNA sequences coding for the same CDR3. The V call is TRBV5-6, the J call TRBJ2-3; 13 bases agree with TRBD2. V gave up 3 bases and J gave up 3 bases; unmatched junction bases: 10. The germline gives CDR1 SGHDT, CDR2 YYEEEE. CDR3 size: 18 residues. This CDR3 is CASSSTLRLAGGTDTQYF. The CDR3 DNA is TGTGCCAGCAGCTCGACGCTCAGACTAGCGGGGGGAACAGATACGCAGTATTTT.

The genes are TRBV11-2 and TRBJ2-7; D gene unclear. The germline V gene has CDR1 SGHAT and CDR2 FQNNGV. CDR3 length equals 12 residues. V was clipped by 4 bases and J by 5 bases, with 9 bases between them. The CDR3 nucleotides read TGTGCCAGCAGCTCCGAGCGCCACGAGCAGTACTTC. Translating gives CASSSERHEQYF.

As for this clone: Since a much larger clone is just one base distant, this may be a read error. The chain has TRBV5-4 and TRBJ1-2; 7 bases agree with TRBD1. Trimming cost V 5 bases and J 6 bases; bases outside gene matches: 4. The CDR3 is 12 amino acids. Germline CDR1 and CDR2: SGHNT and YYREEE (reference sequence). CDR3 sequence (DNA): TGTGCCAGCAGTGACAGGGTCGATGGCTACACCTTC. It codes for CASSDRVDGYTF.

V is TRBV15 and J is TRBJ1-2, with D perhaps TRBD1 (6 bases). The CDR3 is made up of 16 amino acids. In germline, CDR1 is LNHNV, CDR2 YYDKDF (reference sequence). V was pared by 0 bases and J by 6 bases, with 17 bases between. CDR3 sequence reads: CATSRDLLGRGDGYTF. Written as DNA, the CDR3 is TGTGCCACCAGCAGAGATTTATTGGGCAGGGGCGATGGCTACACCTTC.

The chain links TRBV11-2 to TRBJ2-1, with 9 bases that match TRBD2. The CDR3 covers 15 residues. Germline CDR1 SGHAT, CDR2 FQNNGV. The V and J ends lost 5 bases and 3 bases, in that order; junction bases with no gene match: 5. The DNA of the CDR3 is TGTGCCAGCAGCGCCCTAGCGGGATTCTACAATGAGCAGTTCTTC. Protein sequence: CASSALAGFYNEQFF.

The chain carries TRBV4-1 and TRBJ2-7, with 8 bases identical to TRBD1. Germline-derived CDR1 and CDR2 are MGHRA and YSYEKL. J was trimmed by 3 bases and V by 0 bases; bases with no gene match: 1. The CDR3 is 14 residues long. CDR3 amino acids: CASSQDGQGYEQYF. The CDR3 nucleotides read TGCGCCAGCAGCCAAGATGGACAGGGCTACGAGCAGTACTTC.

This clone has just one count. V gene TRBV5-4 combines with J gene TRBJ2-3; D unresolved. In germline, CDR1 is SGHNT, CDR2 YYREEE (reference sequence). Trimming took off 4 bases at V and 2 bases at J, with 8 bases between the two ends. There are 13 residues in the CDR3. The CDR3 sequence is CASSLIYTDTQYF. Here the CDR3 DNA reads TGTGCCAGCAGCCTTATCTACACAGATACGCAGTATTTT. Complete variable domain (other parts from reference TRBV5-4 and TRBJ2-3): ETGVTQSPTHLIKTRGQQVTLRCSSQSGHNTVSWYQQALGQGPQFIFQYYREEENGRGNFPPRFSGLQFPNYSSELNVNALELDDSALYLCASSLIYTDTQYFGPGTRLTVL.

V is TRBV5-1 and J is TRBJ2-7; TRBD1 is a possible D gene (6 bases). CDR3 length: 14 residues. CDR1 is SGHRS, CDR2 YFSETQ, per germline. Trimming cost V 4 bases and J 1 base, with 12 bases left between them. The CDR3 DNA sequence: TGCGCCAGCAGCCCCAAGGACAGTTCCTACGAGCAGTACTTC. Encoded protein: CASSPKDSSYEQYF.

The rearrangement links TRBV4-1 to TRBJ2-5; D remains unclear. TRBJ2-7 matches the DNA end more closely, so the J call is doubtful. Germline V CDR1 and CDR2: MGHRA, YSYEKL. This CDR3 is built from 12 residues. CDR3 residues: CASSRSPHEQYF. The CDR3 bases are TGCGCCAGCAGCCGAAGCCCCCACGAGCAGTACTTC.

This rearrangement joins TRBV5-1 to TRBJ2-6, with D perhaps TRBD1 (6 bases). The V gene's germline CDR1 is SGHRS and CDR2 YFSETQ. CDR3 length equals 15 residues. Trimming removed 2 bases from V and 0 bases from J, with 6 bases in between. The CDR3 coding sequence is TGCGCCAGCAGCTTACAGGGCTCTGGGGCCAACGTCCTGACTTTC. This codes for CASSLQGSGANVLTF.

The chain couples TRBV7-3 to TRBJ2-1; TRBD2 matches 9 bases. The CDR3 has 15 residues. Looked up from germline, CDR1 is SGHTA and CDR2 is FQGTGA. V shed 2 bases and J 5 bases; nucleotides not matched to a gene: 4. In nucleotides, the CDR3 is TGTGCCAGCAGCTTAGGCGGGGGGGCCGACAATGAGCAGTTCTTC. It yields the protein CASSLGGGADNEQFF.

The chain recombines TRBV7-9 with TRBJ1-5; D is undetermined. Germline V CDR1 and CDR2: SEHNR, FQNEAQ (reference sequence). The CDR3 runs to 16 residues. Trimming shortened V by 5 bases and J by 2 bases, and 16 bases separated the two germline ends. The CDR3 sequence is CASSPGAGDGNQPQHF. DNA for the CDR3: TGTGCCAGCAGCCCCGGTGCCGGGGATGGCAATCAGCCCCAGCATTTT.

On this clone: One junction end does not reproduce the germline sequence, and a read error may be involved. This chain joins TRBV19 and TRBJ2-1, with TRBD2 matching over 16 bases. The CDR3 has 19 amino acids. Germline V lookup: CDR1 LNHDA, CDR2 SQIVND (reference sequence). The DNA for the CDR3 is TGTGCCAGTAGTCCCGGGACTAGCGGGAGGGCTAGCTCCTACAATGGGCAGTTCTTC. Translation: CASSPGTSGRASSYNGQFF.

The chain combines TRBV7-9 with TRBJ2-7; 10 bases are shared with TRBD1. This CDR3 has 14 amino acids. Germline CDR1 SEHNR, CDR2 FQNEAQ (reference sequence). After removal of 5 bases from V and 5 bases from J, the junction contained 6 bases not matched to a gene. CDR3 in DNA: TGTGCCAGCAGCCCCGACAGGGGGCTCCACGAGCAGTACTTC. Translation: CASSPDRGLHEQYF. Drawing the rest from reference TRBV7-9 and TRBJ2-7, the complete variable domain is DTGVSQNPRHKITKRGQNVTFRCDPISEHNRLYWYRQTLGQGPEFLTYFQNEAQLEKSRLLSDRFSAERPKGSFSTLEIQRTEQGDSAMYLCASSPDRGLHEQYFGPGTRLTVT.

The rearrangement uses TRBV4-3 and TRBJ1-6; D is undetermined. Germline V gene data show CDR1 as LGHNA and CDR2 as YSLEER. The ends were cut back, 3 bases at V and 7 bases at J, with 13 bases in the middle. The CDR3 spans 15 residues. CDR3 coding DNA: TGCGCCAGCAGCCAGGGAGCCCACAGAAATTCACCCCTCCACTTT. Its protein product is CASSQGAHRNSPLHF.

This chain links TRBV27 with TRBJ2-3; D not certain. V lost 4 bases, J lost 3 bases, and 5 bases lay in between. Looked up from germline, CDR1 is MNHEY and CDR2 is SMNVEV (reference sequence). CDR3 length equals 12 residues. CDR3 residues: CASSSVTDTQYF. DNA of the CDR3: TGTGCCAGCAGTTCAGTAACAGATACGCAGTATTTT.

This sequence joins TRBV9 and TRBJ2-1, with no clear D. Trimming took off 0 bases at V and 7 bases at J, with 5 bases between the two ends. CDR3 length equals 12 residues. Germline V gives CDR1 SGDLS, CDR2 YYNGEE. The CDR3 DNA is TGTGCCAGCAGCGTAGCGGGTAATGAGCAGTTCTTC. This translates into CASSVAGNEQFF. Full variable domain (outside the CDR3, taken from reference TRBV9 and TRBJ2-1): DSGVTQTPKHLITATGQRVTLRCSPRSGDLSVYWYQQSLDQGLQFLIQYYNGEERAKGNILERFSAQQFPDLHSELNLSSLELGDSALYFCASSVAGNEQFFGPGTRLTVL.

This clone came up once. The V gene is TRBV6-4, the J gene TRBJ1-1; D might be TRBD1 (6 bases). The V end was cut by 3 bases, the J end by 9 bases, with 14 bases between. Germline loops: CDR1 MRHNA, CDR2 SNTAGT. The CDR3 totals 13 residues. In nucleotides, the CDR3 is TGTGCCAGCAGTGAGGGGCTACAGGGTAAAGCTTTCTTT. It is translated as CASSEGLQGKAFF.

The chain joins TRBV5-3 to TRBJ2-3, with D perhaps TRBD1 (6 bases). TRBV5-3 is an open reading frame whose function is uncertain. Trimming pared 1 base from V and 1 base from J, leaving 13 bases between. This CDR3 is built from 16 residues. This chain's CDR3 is CARSLTMTGCTDTQYF. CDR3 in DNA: TGTGCCAGAAGCTTGACAATGACAGGTTGCACAGATACGCAGTATTTT.

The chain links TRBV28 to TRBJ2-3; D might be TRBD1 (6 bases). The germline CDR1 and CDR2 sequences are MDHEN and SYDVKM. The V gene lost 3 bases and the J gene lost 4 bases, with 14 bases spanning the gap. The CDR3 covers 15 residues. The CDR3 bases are TGTGCCAGCAGTTTGGGGGCGGGTGGTTCAGATACGCAGTATTTT. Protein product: CASSLGAGGSDTQYF.

As DNA, the CDR3 is TGCAGTACTAAACAGGGGAGCGAGCAGTACTTC. Protein product: CSTKQGSEQYF. This chain connects TRBV20-1 to TRBJ2-7, with 7 bases identical to TRBD1. Germline V gene sequence: CDR1 DFQATT, CDR2 SNEGSKA (reference sequence). Trimming cost V 8 bases and J 6 bases; bases outside gene matches: 7. The CDR3 extends over 11 amino acids.